This T cell receptor (beta chain) is drawn from a study of blood T cell repertoires in COVID-19. The germline V gene has CDR1 ENHRY and CDR2 SYGVKD. With V trimmed by 3 bases and J by 12 bases, 7 bases remained unmatched. This CDR3 contains 14 residues. The protocol was immunoSEQ multiplex PCR, while the TCRdb copy is restricted to in-frame clones and leaves out a portion. This sample has roughly 180,000 clones, with approximately 88% found just once. This sequence was found in a woman aged 60-75 years who had recovered from COVID-19. The V and J genes are TRBV10-3 and TRBJ2-1; TRBD2 matches at 11 bases. The sample consisted of PBMCs or T cells enriched from blood (not recorded which). CDR3: CAISDTLAGGGQFF. In nucleotides, the CDR3 is TGTGCCATCAGTGACACTTTAGCGGGAGGGGGGCAGTTCTTC.